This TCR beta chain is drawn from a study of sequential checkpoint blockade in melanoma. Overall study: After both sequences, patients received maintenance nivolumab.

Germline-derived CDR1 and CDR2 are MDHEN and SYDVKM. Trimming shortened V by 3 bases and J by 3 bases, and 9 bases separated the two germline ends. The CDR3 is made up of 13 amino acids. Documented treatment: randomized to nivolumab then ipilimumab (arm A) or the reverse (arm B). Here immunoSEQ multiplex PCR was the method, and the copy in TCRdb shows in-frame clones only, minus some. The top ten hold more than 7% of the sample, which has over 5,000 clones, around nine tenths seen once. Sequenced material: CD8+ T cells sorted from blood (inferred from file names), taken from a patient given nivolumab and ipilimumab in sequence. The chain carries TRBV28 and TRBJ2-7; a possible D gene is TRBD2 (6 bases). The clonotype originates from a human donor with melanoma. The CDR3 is CASSFAGSYEQYF. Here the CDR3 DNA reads TGTGCCAGCAGTTTCGCCGGGAGCTACGAGCAGTACTTC.